In this sample, the clone carrying this TCR beta chain turned up a few times. The antigen is undetermined. This sample was included in a study of T cell repertoires in cytomegalovirus infection. Study background: Based on public TCR beta signatures, there were indications of CMV infection and of a matching HLA type.

Using its own MiXCR run on the reads, TCRdb lists one record per CDR3 protein. The sample lists under 120,000 distinct CDR3 sequences, roughly two fifths occurring once. The ends were cut back, 7 bases at V and 2 bases at J, with 12 bases in the middle. Looked up from germline, CDR1 is SNHLY and CDR2 is FYNNEI. There are 14 residues in the CDR3. The source was CD8+ T cells from cultured PBMCs, collected from culture after CMV antigen stimulation. The rearrangement uses TRBV2 and TRBJ2-1, with D unclear. This clonotype was obtained from a human donor in good health (CMV status not recorded). Some clones in this sample may be carry-over from other donors' samples. CDR3 sequence (DNA): TGTGCCAGCATTCTTGACTCCACCTACAATGAGCAGTTCTTC. It translates to CASILDSTYNEQFF. Full variable domain (outside the CDR3, taken from reference TRBV2 and TRBJ2-1): EPEVTQTPSHQVTQMGQEVILRCVPISNHLYFYWYRQILGQKVEFLVSFYNNEISEKSEIFDDQFSVERPDGSNFTLKIRSTKLEDSAMYFCASILDSTYNEQFFGPGTRLTVL.